Described below is a single T cell receptor (beta chain) sequence and its context. This record comes from a study of blood T cells in healthy people across ages. The use of a sample-barcoded 5' primer and a J-beta primer mix characterized a second PCR of roughly 7 to 11 cycles. In TCRdb, the 5' RACE reads were re-called with MiXCR into one record per CDR3 protein. The table has about 1.7 million distinct CDR3 sequences, over 25% seen once; the top ten hold 6.5% to 8.5%. The V and J ends lost 9 bases and 4 bases respectively, with 19 bases between them. The CDR3 is made up of 16 amino acids. Germline-derived CDR1 and CDR2 are SGHVT and SQSDAQ.

This clonotype was obtained from a woman aged 25-40 years in good health. This rearrangement joins TRBV7-4 to TRBJ1-6, with D maybe TRBD1 (6 bases). The material sequenced was blood. CDR3 coding DNA: TGTGCCAGTAGTTTAACCGGGACATCTTATAATTCACCCCTCCACTTT. It specifies CASSLTGTSYNSPLHF.